This T cell receptor beta chain came from a study of blood T cells in healthy people across ages. The CDR3 loop spans 14 amino acids. Germline assignment: CDR1 SGHTA and CDR2 FQGNSA. V dropped 5 bases and J dropped 6; count of bases not matched to a gene: 7. As concerns this clonotype: Antigen specificity is unknown.

Then a second PCR, running about 6 to 12 cycles, was carried out with a sample-barcoded 5' primer and a J-beta primer mix. Every cDNA molecule bore a tag from a template-switch adaptor containing 12 random nucleotides. Each CDR3 protein is one row after TCRdb ran MiXCR on the 5' RACE reads. The profile shows 650,000 to 800,000 distinct CDR3 sequences, more than 45% of them singletons. General study results and limits: TCR beta diversity correlated strongly with naive T cell percentage.

V and J are TRBV7-2 and TRBJ1-5, with 7 bases lining up with TRBD1. Sequenced material: blood. The receptor was derived from an elderly woman in good health. The CDR3 protein is CASSERGRGQPQHF. As DNA, the CDR3 is TGTGCCAGCAGCGAGAGGGGGCGCGGTCAGCCCCAGCATTTT.